This T cell receptor (beta chain) comes out of a study of cytomegalovirus exposure and HLA in healthy donors. CDR3 length: 16 amino acids. CDR1 and CDR2 (germline): MNHNY, SVGAGI (reference sequence). V was pared by 4 bases and J by 3 bases, with 16 bases between. General study results and limits: Further analysis was carried out later, and it showed several of the most significant clusters appearing linked to common viral pathogens. Analyses of presence/absence relied on an assumption of roughly uniform sequencing depth across donors. TCR beta sequences reportedly predicted most subjects' HLA-A and HLA-B alleles accurately. For TCR beta chains, V- and J-gene trimming was later linked to a missense DCLRE1C variant.

Regarding this clone: Its target is not known.

PCR used 60 Vbeta primers and 13 Jbeta primers. Clones were read by immunoSEQ multiplex PCR, and TCRdb kept only the in-frame ones, dropping some. The table has fewer than 200,000 clones, 87% seen once. The sequence was obtained from a boy between 2 and 10 years old in good health and CMV-seronegative. The sequencing sample was made of PBMCs. The chain couples TRBV6-6 to TRBJ2-1, with D possibly TRBD1 on 6 matching bases. DNA for the CDR3: TGTGCCAGCAGTTCCCAACTTAGGGGGTACTACAATGAGCAGTTCTTC. Translated: CASSSQLRGYYNEQFF.